These T cell receptor beta chains were read from a single sample in a study of cytomegalovirus exposure and HLA in healthy donors. Libraries were prepared by immunoSEQ multiplex PCR; TCRdb keeps only in-frame clonotypes and omits some of them. There are under 200,000 clones in the sample; approximately 77% occur only once, and less than 9% lies in the top ten. Sample: PBMCs. Every receptor here comes from a male donor in good health and CMV-seropositive. CDR3s include the opening cysteine and the closing phenylalanine or tryptophan. D genes are given only for firm matches. Clone sizes are given selectively: once, few, many, or a class where the clone is expanded.

v_gene	j_gene	abundance	d_gene	CDR3aa	CDR3nt
TRBV19	TRBJ2-5	NA	NA	CASSAGTEYVPQETQYF	TGTGCCAGTAGTGCCGGGACTGAATATGTACCCCAAGAGACCCAGTACTTC
TRBV10-2	TRBJ1-5	few	NA	CASSEAKSNQPQHF	TGCGCCAGCAGTGAAGCAAAGAGCAATCAGCCCCAGCATTTT
TRBV2	TRBJ1-4	NA	TRBD1	CASSEEVAGGGKLFF	TGTGCCAGCAGTGAAGAGGTGGCAGGGGGCGGGAAACTGTTTTTT
TRBV30	TRBJ1-6	NA	TRBD1	CAWRGGQTNSPLHF	TGTGCCTGGAGGGGGGGACAGACCAATTCACCCCTCCACTTT
TRBV13	TRBJ2-5	NA	NA	CASSFRETQYF	TGTGCCAGCAGCTTTCGTGAGACCCAGTACTTC
TRBV30	TRBJ2-3	NA	NA	CAWLSGGRTDTQYF	TGTGCCTGGTTAAGCGGTGGGCGCACAGATACGCAGTATTTT
TRBV2	TRBJ1-3	NA	NA	CASRYDRYSGNTIYF	TGTGCCAGCAGGTACGACAGATACTCTGGAAACACCATATATTTT
TRBV7-9	TRBJ2-4	few	TRBD2	CASSLEEGGANIQYF	TGTGCCAGCAGCTTAGAGGAGGGAGGGGCGAACATTCAGTACTTC
TRBV25-1	TRBJ2-7	NA	NA	CASRPQGGEQYF	TGTGCCAGCAGGCCTCAGGGGGGCGAGCAGTACTTC
TRBV4-1	TRBJ1-4	few	NA	CASSPSGGANEKLFF	TGCGCCAGCAGCCCCTCGGGCGGGGCTAATGAAAAACTGTTTTTT
TRBV29-1	TRBJ1-3	once	NA	CSVAHRGSSGNTIYF	TGCAGCGTCGCCCATCGGGGATCCTCTGGAAACACCATATATTTT
TRBV6-6	TRBJ2-5	NA	TRBD1	CASSYFRTGETQYF	TGTGCCAGCAGTTACTTCCGGACAGGGGAGACCCAGTACTTC
TRBV5-8	TRBJ2-1	NA	NA	CASSLGEPSYNEQFF	TGTGCCAGCAGCTTGGGGGAGCCCTCCTACAATGAGCAGTTCTTC
TRBV6-5	TRBJ1-1	NA	NA	CASRGLTTGSTEAFF	TGTGCCAGCAGAGGATTGACTACAGGGAGCACTGAAGCTTTCTTT
TRBV19	TRBJ2-3	NA	NA	CASSITGSETDTQYF	TGTGCCAGTAGTATAACAGGGTCAGAGACAGATACGCAGTATTTT
TRBV7-8	TRBJ2-7	NA	NA	CASSLKLASTYEQYF	TGTGCCAGCAGCTTAAAATTAGCCAGCACCTACGAGCAGTACTTC
TRBV18	TRBJ2-1	once	NA	CASSPQTRGQLINEQFF	TGTGCCAGCTCACCCCAGACCAGGGGCCAACTCATCAATGAGCAGTTCTTC
TRBV6-5	TRBJ2-5	NA	NA	CASSYVASDQETQYF	TGTGCCAGCAGTTACGTGGCTAGCGACCAAGAGACCCAGTACTTC
TRBV2	TRBJ1-1	once	NA	CASRLGRGTEAFF	TGTGCCAGCAGGCTGGGGCGGGGGACTGAAGCTTTCTTT
TRBV30	TRBJ1-5	few	NA	CAWSVRVDQPQHF	TGTGCCTGGAGTGTCAGGGTCGATCAGCCCCAGCATTTT
TRBV13	TRBJ2-1	NA	NA	CASSPGTLFYNEQFF	TGTGCCAGCAGCCCAGGGACTTTGTTCTACAATGAGCAGTTCTTC
TRBV5-6	TRBJ2-7	NA	NA	CASSLGGDEQYF	TGTGCCAGCAGCCTAGGCGGGGACGAGCAGTACTTC
TRBV5-8	TRBJ1-5	NA	NA	CPGCRGCNQPQHF	TGCCCCGGGTGTAGAGGATGCAATCAGCCCCAGCATTTT
TRBV15	TRBJ2-7	NA	NA	CATSRVGRRRETYEQYF	TGTGCCACCAGCAGAGTTGGGAGGAGAAGGGAAACTTACGAGCAGTACTTC
TRBV7-6	TRBJ1-6	NA	NA	CASSLGGDSPLHF	TGTGCCAGCAGCCTAGGGGGGGATTCACCCCTCCACTTT
TRBV6-6	TRBJ1-4	NA	TRBD1	CASSYPGQPEKLFF	TGTGCCAGCAGTTACCCGGGACAGCCGGAAAAACTGTTTTTT
TRBV7-9	TRBJ2-3	NA	TRBD2	CASSLAGGAPDTQYF	TGTGCCAGCAGCCTTGCCGGGGGGGCCCCAGATACGCAGTATTTT
TRBV11-2	TRBJ2-7	NA	TRBD1	CASSLQTGAYEQYF	TGTGCCAGCAGCTTGCAAACAGGGGCCTACGAGCAGTACTTC
TRBV4-3	TRBJ2-3	few	TRBD2	CASSQGLAGGADTQYF	TGCGCCAGCAGCCAAGGACTAGCGGGGGGGGCAGATACGCAGTATTTT
TRBV6-5	TRBJ1-1	NA	TRBD1	CASTRQGISAEAFF	TGTGCCAGCACCCGACAGGGGATTAGTGCTGAAGCTTTCTTT
TRBV7-3	TRBJ2-1	NA	TRBD2	CASSLVSGGAYEQFF	TGTGCCAGCAGCTTGGTTAGCGGGGGGGCCTATGAGCAGTTCTTC
TRBV6-5	TRBJ1-2	once	TRBD1	CASRDRGVSYGYTF	TGTGCCAGCAGGGACAGGGGGGTAAGCTATGGCTACACCTTC
TRBV6-5	TRBJ2-3	NA	NA	CASSSYSTDTQYF	TGTGCCAGCAGTTCGTATTCGACAGATACGCAGTATTTT
TRBV2	TRBJ1-1	few	NA	CASSERLTPGGFF	TGTGCCAGCAGTGAACGGCTTACTCCCGGGGGATTCTTT
TRBV5-1	TRBJ1-1	NA	NA	CASTVSGNTEAFF	TGCGCCAGCACCGTCTCAGGGAACACTGAAGCTTTCTTT
TRBV9	TRBJ2-5	few	NA	CASSSSGGRGMTQYF	TGTGCCAGCAGCTCCTCGGGGGGCCGCGGGATGACCCAGTACTTC
TRBV2	TRBJ1-2	NA	NA	CASGPGGRIYGYTF	TGTGCCAGCGGACCGGGGGGACGAATCTATGGCTACACCTTC
TRBV4-2	TRBJ1-6	NA	NA	CASSQWGHGSSYNSPLHF	TGTGCCAGCAGCCAGTGGGGGCACGGAAGCTCCTATAATTCACCCCTCCACTTT
TRBV27	TRBJ1-1	NA	NA	CAGGGRRTEAFF	TGTGCCGGGGGGGGGCGCCGGACTGAAGCTTTCTTT
TRBV18	TRBJ2-4	few	TRBD1	CASSRTGVSGKNIQYF	TGTGCCAGCTCACGGACAGGGGTTTCGGGCAAAAACATTCAGTACTTC
TRBV7-2	TRBJ1-6	NA	TRBD1	CASSMRGTPGQGGNSPLHF	TGTGCCAGCAGCATGCGGGGGACCCCGGGACAGGGGGGAAATTCACCCCTCCACTTT
TRBV6-1	TRBJ1-2	NA	TRBD1	CASSDPGTGDDYGYTF	TGTGCCAGCAGTGATCCGGGGACAGGGGATGATTATGGCTACACCTTC
TRBV2	TRBJ2-7	NA	NA	CASIPETGDEQYF	TGTGCCAGCATACCCGAAACGGGGGACGAGCAGTACTTC
TRBV6-5	TRBJ2-1	few	TRBD1	CASSGQGHNEQFF	TGTGCCAGCAGTGGACAGGGACACAATGAGCAGTTCTTC
TRBV19	TRBJ2-6	NA	NA	CASSSRDSGANVLTF	TGTGCCAGTAGTAGCAGGGACTCTGGGGCCAACGTCCTGACTTTC
TRBV27	TRBJ1-5	NA	NA	CASSLEAHDQPQHF	TGTGCCAGCAGTTTAGAGGCCCACGATCAGCCCCAGCATTTT
TRBV2	TRBJ1-1	NA	NA	CASSVGTPFATEAFF	TGTGCCAGCAGTGTAGGGACACCTTTTGCCACTGAAGCTTTCTTT
TRBV5-1	TRBJ1-4	NA	NA	CASSSRDINEKLFF	TGCGCCAGCAGCTCCCGGGACATAAACGAAAAACTGTTTTTT
TRBV27	TRBJ2-1	once	NA	CASSLQGEQFF	TGTGCCAGCAGTCTTCAGGGAGAGCAGTTCTTC
TRBV27	TRBJ1-6	NA	NA	CASSITGNSPLHF	TGTGCCAGCAGTATTACAGGAAATTCACCCCTCCACTTT
TRBV30	TRBJ2-7	NA	TRBD2	CAWSNGGAFYEQYF	TGTGCCTGGAGTAACGGGGGGGCCTTCTACGAGCAGTACTTC
TRBV2	TRBJ1-1	NA	TRBD1	CASSEPWTGDLNTEAFF	TGTGCCAGCAGTGAACCCTGGACAGGGGACCTGAACACTGAAGCTTTCTTT
TRBV4-3	TRBJ2-1	NA	TRBD1	CASSQGWTGGYNEQFF	TGCGCCAGCAGCCAAGGTTGGACAGGGGGATACAATGAGCAGTTCTTC